Listed below are T cell receptor beta chains from one sample, sequenced in a study of molecular identifiers for immune sequencing clone quantification. TCRdb reanalysed the PCR reads using MiXCR and keeps one entry per CDR3 protein. The repertoire holds about half a million distinct CDR3 sequences, with about 21% as singletons. Sequencing used naive CD8+ T cells from blood, with Jurkat cell RNA spiked in. All receptors derive from a human donor in good health. Some libraries in this study had Jurkat cell RNA spiked in. The CDR3 runs from the conserved cysteine through the conserved F or W. The D gene is left open where the match is weak. Size values are once, few and many counts, or a class for expanded clones, and some rows have none.

abundance	v_gene	d_gene	j_gene	CDR3aa	CDR3nt
few	TRBV4-3	TRBD2	TRBJ2-1	CASSQGLAGGLGDEQFF	TGCGCCAGCAGCCAGGGACTAGCGGGGGGCTTAGGGGATGAGCAGTTCTTC
NA	TRBV6-6	NA	TRBJ1-4	CASSYSPSGDKKLFF	TGTGCCAGCAGTTACAGTCCCTCAGGGGATAAAAAACTGTTTTTT
many	TRBV28	TRBD1	TRBJ1-4	CASSLPGDRVTNEKLFF	TGTGCCAGCAGTTTACCCGGCGACAGGGTCACTAATGAAAAACTGTTTTTT
NA	TRBV7-9	TRBD1	TRBJ2-7	CASSRGTGQYF	TGTGCCAGCAGCCGCGGGACAGGCCAGTACTTC
many	TRBV29-1	NA	TRBJ1-1	CSVEVPLGKSTEAFF	TGCAGCGTTGAGGTTCCCCTGGGGAAGAGCACTGAAGCTTTCTTT
NA	TRBV28	NA	TRBJ2-7	CASSQLALTYEQYF	TGTGCCAGCAGTCAGTTAGCCCTTACCTACGAGCAGTACTTC
NA	TRBV20-1	NA	TRBJ2-5	CSAPPVGTGGHVVETQYF	TGCAGTGCTCCCCCCGTTGGCACTGGCGGGCACGTGGTGGAGACCCAGTACTTC
many	TRBV4-1	TRBD2	TRBJ2-2	CASSQIAGGPTGELFF	TGCGCCAGCAGCCAAATAGCGGGGGGGCCCACCGGGGAGCTGTTTTTT
many	TRBV29-1	TRBD2	TRBJ2-1	CSVEGSGREGLRYNEQFF	TGCAGCGTTGAAGGTTCGGGGCGGGAGGGCCTGCGCTACAATGAGCAGTTCTTC
few	TRBV7-9	NA	TRBJ2-1	CASSWRPQDLYNEQFF	TGTGCCAGCAGCTGGCGACCTCAGGATCTCTACAATGAGCAGTTCTTC
many	TRBV4-3	NA	TRBJ2-7	CASSAWRNYEQYF	TGCGCCAGCAGTGCCTGGCGCAACTACGAGCAGTACTTC
NA	TRBV5-6	TRBD1	TRBJ2-7	CASSLNGVGTAFYEQYF	TGTGCCAGCAGCTTGAATGGGGTCGGGACAGCTTTCTACGAGCAGTACTTC
few	TRBV19	NA	TRBJ2-1	CASSIRVGLSPAYNEQFF	TGTGCCAGTAGTATCCGGGTAGGGCTCTCGCCCGCGTACAATGAGCAGTTCTTC
many	TRBV4-2	NA	TRBJ2-7	CASSQKTTPPSYEQYF	TGTGCCAGCAGCCAAAAGACGACGCCACCCTCCTACGAGCAGTACTTC
few	TRBV28	TRBD2	TRBJ2-3	CASSDRTSGVLTDTQYF	TGTGCCAGCAGTGACCGGACTAGCGGGGTCCTCACAGATACGCAGTATTTT
NA	TRBV19	TRBD1	TRBJ1-1	CASSWDREGNTEAFF	TGTGCCAGTAGTTGGGACAGGGAAGGGAACACTGAAGCTTTCTTT
NA	TRBV19	TRBD2	TRBJ2-3	CASSMLAGAGTQYF	TGTGCCAGTAGTATGCTAGCGGGAGCAGGTACGCAGTATTTT
NA	TRBV15	NA	TRBJ1-3	CATSRGISRTAYGNTIYF	TGTGCCACCAGCAGAGGAATATCCAGGACAGCATACGGAAACACCATATATTTT
NA	TRBV6-5	NA	TRBJ2-7	CASSYYASSYVQYF	TGTGCCAGCAGTTATTATGCCTCTTCATACGTGCAGTACTTC
few	TRBV7-9	TRBD2	TRBJ2-3	CASSPRQRERTDTQYF	TGTGCCAGCAGCCCCCGGCAGCGGGAGAGAACAGATACGCAGTATTTT
many	TRBV4-1	NA	TRBJ2-7	CASSAGPGYEQYF	TGCGCCAGCAGCGCGGGACCAGGCTACGAGCAGTACTTC
few	TRBV5-6	NA	TRBJ2-2	CASSDPPWDHGELFF	TGTGCCAGCAGCGACCCCCCCTGGGATCACGGGGAGCTGTTTTTT
NA	TRBV5-4	NA	TRBJ2-1	CASSSAGEQFF	TGTGCCAGCAGCTCCGCGGGCGAGCAGTTCTTC
many	TRBV29-1	NA	TRBJ2-3	CSVEDPPGATSTDTQYF	TGCAGCGTTGAAGACCCCCCAGGGGCCACTAGCACAGATACGCAGTATTTT
few	TRBV7-9	TRBD1	TRBJ2-5	CASSWDRGETQYF	TGTGCCAGCAGCTGGGACAGGGGAGAGACCCAGTACTTC
NA	TRBV20-1	TRBD1	TRBJ2-7	CSANRDRGQEQYF	TGCAGTGCTAACCGGGACAGGGGGCAGGAACAGTACTTC
many	TRBV6-6	NA	TRBJ1-5	CASFPSGNQPQHF	TGTGCCAGCTTCCCCTCAGGAAATCAGCCCCAGCATTTT
many	TRBV6-1	TRBD2	TRBJ2-7	CASSESGGGTAYEQYF	TGTGCCAGCAGTGAAAGTGGCGGGGGAACCGCATACGAGCAGTACTTC
NA	TRBV19	NA	TRBJ2-7	CASSISAGGTYEQYF	TGTGCCAGTAGTATATCGGCAGGGGGGACCTACGAGCAGTACTTC
NA	TRBV19	NA	TRBJ2-3	CASRPAGSIDTRYF	TGTGCCAGTCGGCCAGCCGGTTCCATAGATACGCGGTATTTT
NA	TRBV20-1	TRBD2	TRBJ2-3	CSASGGVRTDTQYF	TGCAGTGCTAGCGGGGGGGTTCGCACAGATACGCAGTATTTT
many	TRBV4-3	NA	TRBJ2-7	CASSPTPDPSYEQYF	TGCGCCAGCAGCCCGACCCCTGACCCCTCCTACGAGCAGTACTTC
NA	TRBV29-1	NA	TRBJ2-1	CSVEVGAGNEQFF	TGCAGCGTTGAAGTCGGAGCTGGCAATGAGCAGTTCTTC
many	TRBV13	NA	TRBJ1-1	CASSNGLNTEAFF	TGTGCCAGCAGTAACGGCCTGAACACTGAAGCTTTCTTT
many	TRBV6-5	NA	TRBJ1-5	CASSNPGLNQPQHF	TGTGCCAGCAGTAACCCGGGCCTCAATCAGCCCCAGCATTTT